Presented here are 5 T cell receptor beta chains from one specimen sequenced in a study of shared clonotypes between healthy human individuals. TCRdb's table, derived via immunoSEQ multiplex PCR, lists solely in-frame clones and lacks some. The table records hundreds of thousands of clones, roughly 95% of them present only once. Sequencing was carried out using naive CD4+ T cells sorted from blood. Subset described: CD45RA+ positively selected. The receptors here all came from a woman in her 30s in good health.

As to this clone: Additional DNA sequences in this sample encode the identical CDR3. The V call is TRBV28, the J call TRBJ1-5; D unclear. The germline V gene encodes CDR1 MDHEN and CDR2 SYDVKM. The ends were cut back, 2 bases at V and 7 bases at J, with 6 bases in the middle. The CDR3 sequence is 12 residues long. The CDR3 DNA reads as TGTGCCAGCAGTTTAGACGGACAGCCCCAGCATTTT. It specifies CASSLDGQPQHF.

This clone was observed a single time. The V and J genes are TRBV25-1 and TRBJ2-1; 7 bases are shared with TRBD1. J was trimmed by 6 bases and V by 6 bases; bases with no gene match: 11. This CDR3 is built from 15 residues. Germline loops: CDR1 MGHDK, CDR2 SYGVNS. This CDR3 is CASRFRTGSSNEQFF. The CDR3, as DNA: TGTGCCAGCAGATTTAGGACAGGAAGTTCCAATGAGCAGTTCTTC.

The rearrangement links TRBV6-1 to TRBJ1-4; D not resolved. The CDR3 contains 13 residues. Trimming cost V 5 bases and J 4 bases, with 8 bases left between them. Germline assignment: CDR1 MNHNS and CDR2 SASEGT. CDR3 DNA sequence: TGTGCCAGCAGTAATGTGGGTAATGAAAAACTGTTTTTT. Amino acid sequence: CASSNVGNEKLFF.

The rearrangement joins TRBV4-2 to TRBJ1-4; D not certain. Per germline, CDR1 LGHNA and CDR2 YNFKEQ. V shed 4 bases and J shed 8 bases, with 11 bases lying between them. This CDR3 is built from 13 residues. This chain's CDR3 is CASSPGVGEKLFF. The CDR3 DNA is TGTGCCAGCAGCCCCGGGGTGGGAGAAAAACTGTTTTTT.

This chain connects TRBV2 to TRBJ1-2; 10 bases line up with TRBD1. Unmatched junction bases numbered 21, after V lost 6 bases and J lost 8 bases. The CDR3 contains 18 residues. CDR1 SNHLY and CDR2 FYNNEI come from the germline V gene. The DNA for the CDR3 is TGTGCCAGCAGCACTCCCGGGACAGGGGCGCCCGCCCGAAGAGGCTACACCTTC. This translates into CASSTPGTGAPARRGYTF.